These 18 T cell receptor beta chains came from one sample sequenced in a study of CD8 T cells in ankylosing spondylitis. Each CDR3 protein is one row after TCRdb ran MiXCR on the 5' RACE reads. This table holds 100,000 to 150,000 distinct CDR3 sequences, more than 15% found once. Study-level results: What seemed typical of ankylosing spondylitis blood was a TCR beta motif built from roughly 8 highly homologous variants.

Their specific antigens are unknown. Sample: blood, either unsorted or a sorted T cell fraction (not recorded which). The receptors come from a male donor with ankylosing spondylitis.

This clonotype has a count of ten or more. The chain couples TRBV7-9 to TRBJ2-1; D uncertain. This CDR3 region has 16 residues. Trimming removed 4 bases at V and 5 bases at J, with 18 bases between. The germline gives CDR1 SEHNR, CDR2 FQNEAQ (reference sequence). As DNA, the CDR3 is TGTGCCAGCAGCTCCCCCTTTAGTAAGACCAACAATGAGCAGTTCTTC. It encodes CASSSPFSKTNNEQFF.

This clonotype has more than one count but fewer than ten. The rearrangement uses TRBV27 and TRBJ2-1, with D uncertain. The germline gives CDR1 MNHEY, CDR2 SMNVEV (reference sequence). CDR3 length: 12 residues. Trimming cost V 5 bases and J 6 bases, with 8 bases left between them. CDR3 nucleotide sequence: TGTGCCAGCAGTCCTACGCGCAATGAGCAGTTCTTC. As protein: CASSPTRNEQFF.

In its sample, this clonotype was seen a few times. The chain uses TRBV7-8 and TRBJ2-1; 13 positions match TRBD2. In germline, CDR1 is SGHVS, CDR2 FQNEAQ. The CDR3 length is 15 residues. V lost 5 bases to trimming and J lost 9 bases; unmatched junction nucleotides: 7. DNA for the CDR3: TGTGCCAGCAGCCCCTGGACTAGCGGGAGTAGTGAGCAGTTCTTC. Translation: CASSPWTSGSSEQFF.

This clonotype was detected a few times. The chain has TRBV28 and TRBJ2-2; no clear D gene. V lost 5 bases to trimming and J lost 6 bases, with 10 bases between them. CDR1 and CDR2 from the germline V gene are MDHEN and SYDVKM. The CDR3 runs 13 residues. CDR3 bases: TGTGCCAGCAGTCCACAGAGACCCGGGGAGCTGTTTTTT. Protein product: CASSPQRPGELFF. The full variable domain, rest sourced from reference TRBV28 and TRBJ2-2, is DVKVTQSSRYLVKRTGEKVFLECVQDMDHENMFWYRQDPGLGLRLIYFSYDVKMKEKGDIPEGYSVSREKKERFSLILESASTNQTSMYLCASSPQRPGELFFGEGSRLTVL.

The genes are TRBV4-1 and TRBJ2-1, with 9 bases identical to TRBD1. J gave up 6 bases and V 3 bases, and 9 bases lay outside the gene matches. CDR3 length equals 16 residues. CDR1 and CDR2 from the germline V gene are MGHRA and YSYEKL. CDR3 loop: CASSHLRDRVINEQFF. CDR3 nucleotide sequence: TGCGCCAGCAGCCACCTACGGGACAGGGTCATCAATGAGCAGTTCTTC.

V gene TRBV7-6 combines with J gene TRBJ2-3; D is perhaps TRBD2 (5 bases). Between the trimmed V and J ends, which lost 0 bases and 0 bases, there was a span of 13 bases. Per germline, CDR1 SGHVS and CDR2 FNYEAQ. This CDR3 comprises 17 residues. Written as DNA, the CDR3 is TGTGCCAGCAGCTTAGCGCGGGCAGATACTAGCACAGATACGCAGTATTTT. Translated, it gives CASSLARADTSTDTQYF.

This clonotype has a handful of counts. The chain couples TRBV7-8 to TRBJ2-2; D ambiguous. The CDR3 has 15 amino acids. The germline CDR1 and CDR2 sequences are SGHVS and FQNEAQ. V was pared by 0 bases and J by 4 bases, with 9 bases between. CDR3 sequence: CASSLAVATTGELFF. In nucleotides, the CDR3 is TGTGCCAGCAGCTTAGCGGTAGCTACCACCGGGGAGCTGTTTTTT.

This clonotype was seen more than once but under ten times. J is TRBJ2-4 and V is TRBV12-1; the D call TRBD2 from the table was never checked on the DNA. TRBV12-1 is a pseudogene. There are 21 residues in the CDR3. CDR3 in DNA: TGTGCCAGCAGCCTTTTAGGGACTAGCGTCCAGACCCCCCCCGCCAAAAACATTCAGTACTTC. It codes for CASSLLGTSVQTPPAKNIQYF.

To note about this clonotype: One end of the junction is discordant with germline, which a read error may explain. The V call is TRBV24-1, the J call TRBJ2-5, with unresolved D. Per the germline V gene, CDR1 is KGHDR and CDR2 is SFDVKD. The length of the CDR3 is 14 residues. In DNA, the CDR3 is TGTGCCGCCAGTGATCCCGGGCTGTCGGAGACCCAGTACTTC. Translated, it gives CAASDPGLSETQYF.

The CDR3 here is CASSQYKLSYEQYF. Written as DNA, the CDR3 is TGTGCCAGCAGCCAGTATAAGCTCTCCTACGAGCAGTACTTC. V is TRBV3-1 and J is TRBJ2-7, with D unresolved. This CDR3 is 14 amino acids long. The V gene's germline CDR1 is LGHDT and CDR2 YNNKEL (reference sequence). The V end lost 3 bases, the J end lost 0 bases, and 9 bases lay between the germline ends.

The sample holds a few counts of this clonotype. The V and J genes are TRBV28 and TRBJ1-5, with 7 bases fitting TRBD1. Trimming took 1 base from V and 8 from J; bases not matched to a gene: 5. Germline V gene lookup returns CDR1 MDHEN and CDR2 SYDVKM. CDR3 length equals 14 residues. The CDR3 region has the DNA TGTGCCAGCAGTTTATACCAGGGGGGAGAGCCCCAGCATTTT. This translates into CASSLYQGGEPQHF.

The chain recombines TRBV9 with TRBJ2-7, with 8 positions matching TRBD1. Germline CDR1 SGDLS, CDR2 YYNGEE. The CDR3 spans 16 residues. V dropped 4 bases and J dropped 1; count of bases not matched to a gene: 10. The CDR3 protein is CASSPDRGTGSYEQYF. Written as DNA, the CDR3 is TGTGCCAGCAGCCCAGATAGAGGGACAGGTTCCTACGAGCAGTACTTC.

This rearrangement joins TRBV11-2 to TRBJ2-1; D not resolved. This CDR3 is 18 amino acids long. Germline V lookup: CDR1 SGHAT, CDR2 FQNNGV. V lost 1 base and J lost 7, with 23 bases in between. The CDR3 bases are TGTGCCAGCAGCTTAGTTAGTTACCTATCCTCTACGGGTAATGAGCAGTTCTTC. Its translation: CASSLVSYLSSTGNEQFF.

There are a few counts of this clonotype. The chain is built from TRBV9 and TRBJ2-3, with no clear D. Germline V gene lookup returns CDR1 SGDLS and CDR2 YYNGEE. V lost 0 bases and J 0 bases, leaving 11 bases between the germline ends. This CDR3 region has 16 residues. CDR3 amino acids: CASSVAGSRSTDTQYF. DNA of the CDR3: TGTGCCAGCAGCGTAGCAGGTAGCAGAAGCACAGATACGCAGTATTTT. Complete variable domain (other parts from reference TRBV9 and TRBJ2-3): DSGVTQTPKHLITATGQRVTLRCSPRSGDLSVYWYQQSLDQGLQFLIQYYNGEERAKGNILERFSAQQFPDLHSELNLSSLELGDSALYFCASSVAGSRSTDTQYFGPGTRLTVL.

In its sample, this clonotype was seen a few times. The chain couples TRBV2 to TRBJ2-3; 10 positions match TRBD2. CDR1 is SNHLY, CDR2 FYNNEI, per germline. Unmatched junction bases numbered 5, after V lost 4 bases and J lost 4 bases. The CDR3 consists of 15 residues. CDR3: CASSVGGLASDTQYF. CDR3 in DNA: TGTGCCAGCAGTGTGGGGGGACTAGCGTCAGATACGCAGTATTTT.

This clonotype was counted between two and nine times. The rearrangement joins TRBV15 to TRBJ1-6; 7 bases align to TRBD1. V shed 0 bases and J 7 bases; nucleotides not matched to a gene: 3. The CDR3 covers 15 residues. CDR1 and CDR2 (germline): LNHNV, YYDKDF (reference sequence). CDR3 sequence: CATSRDRGMNSPLHF. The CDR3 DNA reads TGTGCCACCAGCAGAGACAGGGGGATGAATTCACCCCTCCACTTT.

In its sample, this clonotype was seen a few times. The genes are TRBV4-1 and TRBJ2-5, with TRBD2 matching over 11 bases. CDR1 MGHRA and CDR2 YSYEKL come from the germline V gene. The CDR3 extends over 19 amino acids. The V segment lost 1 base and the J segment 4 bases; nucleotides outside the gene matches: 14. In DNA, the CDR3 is TGCGCCAGCAGCCAAGGCCCACTTGGTAGCGGGAGGGCGCGAGAGACCCAGTACTTC. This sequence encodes CASSQGPLGSGRARETQYF.

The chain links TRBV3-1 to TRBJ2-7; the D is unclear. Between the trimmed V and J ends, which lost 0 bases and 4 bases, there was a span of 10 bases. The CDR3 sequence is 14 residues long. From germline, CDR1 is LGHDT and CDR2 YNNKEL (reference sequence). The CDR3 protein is CASSQDIFGYEQYF. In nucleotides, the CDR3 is TGTGCCAGCAGCCAAGATATTTTCGGATACGAGCAGTACTTC.